The next 11 T cell receptor beta chains were all read from a single sample in a study of beta chain features in type 1 diabetes. Findings of the study overall: Moderately but significantly shorter TCRB CDR3s were found in Type 1 diabetes patients in all four CD4+ subsets.

Reverse transcribing all isolated RNA meant expressed TCRB transcripts were sequenced. Repertoires were generated with immunoSEQ multiplex PCR, while TCRdb's copy carries only in-frame clones and drops some. Of a few hundred thousand clones in the sample, around 12% were seen once. Their antigens remain unidentified. Sequenced input: naive CD4+ T cells from blood. The source of these receptors is a woman aged 18-29 years with type 1 diabetes.

This clone was observed a few times. The chain joins TRBV19 to TRBJ2-2; D is possibly TRBD2 (5 bases). From germline, CDR1 is LNHDA and CDR2 SQIVND (reference sequence). The CDR3 covers 14 residues. V gave up 7 bases and J gave up 4 bases, with 13 bases separating them. CDR3: CASTARAGTGELFF. The CDR3 nucleotides read TGTGCCAGTACCGCAAGGGCGGGCACCGGGGAGCTGTTTTTT.

The chain recombines TRBV7-2 with TRBJ1-1; D remains ambiguous. This CDR3 has 13 residues. The V end was cut by 5 bases, the J end by 5 bases, with 12 bases between. The germline V gene encodes CDR1 SGHTA and CDR2 FQGNSA. The DNA for the CDR3 is TGTGCCAGCAGCCGCAACCGAGGAACTGAAGCTTTCTTT. It yields the protein CASSRNRGTEAFF. The full variable domain, rest sourced from reference TRBV7-2 and TRBJ1-1, is GAGVSQSPSNKVTEKGKDVELRCDPISGHTALYWYRQSLGQGLEFLIYFQGNSAPDKSGLPSDRFSAERTGGSVSTLTIQRTQQEDSAVYLCASSRNRGTEAFFGQGTRLTVV.

The V call is TRBV23-1, the J call TRBJ2-7; the D is unclear. TRBV23-1 is placed among ORFs of uncertain function. The germline V and J ends were trimmed by 11 bases and 4 bases, with 9 bases remaining between them. The CDR3 spans 10 residues. CDR3 coding DNA: TGCGCCCTGGAGCCGTACGAGCAGTACTTC. It codes for CALEPYEQYF.

This clone was detected a few times. The rearrangement joins TRBV6-5 to TRBJ2-6; D remains ambiguous. The V end was cut by 3 bases, the J end by 0 bases, with 6 bases between. Germline-derived CDR1 and CDR2 are MNHEY and SVGAGI. The CDR3 totals 15 residues. The DNA of the CDR3 is TGTGCCAGCAGTTATAGCAGCTCTGGGGCCAACGTCCTGACTTTC. It encodes CASSYSSSGANVLTF.

The CDR3 is CASSPGGNEQYF. DNA for the CDR3: TGTGCCAGCAGCCCCGGCGGGAACGAGCAGTACTTC. The V and J genes are TRBV9 and TRBJ2-7; D perhaps matches TRBD2 (6 bases). V was pared by 4 bases and J by 5 bases, with 10 bases between. CDR1 and CDR2 from the germline V gene are SGDLS and YYNGEE. This CDR3 has 12 amino acids.

Points on this clone: Other DNA sequences of this sample code for an identical CDR3. V gene TRBV19 combines with J gene TRBJ2-1; 8 bases fit TRBD1. J gave up 4 bases and V 6 bases, and 8 bases lay outside the gene matches. The CDR3 is 15 amino acids. The V gene's germline CDR1 is LNHDA and CDR2 SQIVND (reference sequence). The CDR3 sequence is CASSIQGAPYNEQFF. Here the CDR3 DNA reads TGTGCCAGTAGCATTCAGGGGGCTCCTTACAATGAGCAGTTCTTC.

The rearrangement joins TRBV7-3 to TRBJ1-4; 7 positions agree with TRBD1. V lost 4 bases and J lost 0; bases outside the gene matches: 14. This CDR3 comprises 19 residues. CDR1 is SGHTA and CDR2 is FQGTGA in the germline V gene. The CDR3 sequence: CASSSQPGQLFATNEKLFF. As DNA, the CDR3 is TGTGCCAGCAGCTCCCAACCGGGACAGCTCTTCGCAACTAATGAAAAACTGTTTTTT.

In its sample, this clone was seen a few times. The chain combines TRBV28 with TRBJ2-2; D remains ambiguous. The germline V gene has CDR1 MDHEN and CDR2 SYDVKM. The CDR3 is 15 amino acids. V was shortened by 5 bases and J by 2 bases, with 12 bases between the two germline ends. The CDR3 here is CASSRTLGNTGELFF. For the CDR3, the DNA is TGTGCCAGCAGTCGAACCCTGGGCAACACCGGGGAGCTGTTTTTT. Using reference TRBV28 and TRBJ2-2 for the parts outside the CDR3, the full variable domain is DVKVTQSSRYLVKRTGEKVFLECVQDMDHENMFWYRQDPGLGLRLIYFSYDVKMKEKGDIPEGYSVSREKKERFSLILESASTNQTSMYLCASSRTLGNTGELFFGEGSRLTVL.

This clone was picked up a small number of times. The chain has TRBV27 and TRBJ2-5; possible D gene TRBD1, 6 bases. The ends were cut back, 5 bases at V and 1 base at J, with 11 bases in the middle. CDR1 and CDR2 from the germline V gene are MNHEY and SMNVEV (reference sequence). The CDR3 is 14 residues long. This CDR3 is CASSLTGTQETQYF. The DNA for the CDR3 is TGTGCCAGCAGTCTTACAGGGACCCAAGAGACCCAGTACTTC.

This clone was picked up a small number of times. This chain joins TRBV5-4 and TRBJ2-7; D not resolved. Trimming took 0 bases from V and 6 from J, leaving 7 bases between them. The CDR3 extends over 12 amino acids. Germline CDR1 is SGHNT and CDR2 is YYREEE (reference sequence). CDR3 in DNA: TGTGCCAGCAGCTTGGGGGCCGGCGAGCAGTACTTC. This sequence encodes CASSLGAGEQYF.

This clone occurred a few times. The V call is TRBV5-1, the J call TRBJ2-2, with a possible D match to TRBD1 (6 bases). The ends were cut back, 4 bases at V and 5 bases at J, with 12 bases in the middle. This CDR3 region has 14 residues. The germline gives CDR1 SGHRS, CDR2 YFSETQ. The CDR3 loop is CASSPAQGTGELFF. DNA of the CDR3: TGCGCCAGCAGCCCGGCTCAGGGGACCGGGGAGCTGTTTTTT.